The sequence of this TCR delta chain was determined in a study of γδ T cells in repeated Plasmodium falciparum infection. Study context: Timepoints: baseline, immediately before selected infections, and 21 days after every infection. Study conclusions and caveats: Over time and infection, Vgamma9/Vdelta2+ repertoires remained highly stable and polyclonal.

TCRdb fed the multiplex PCR reads to CATT. The sample yields roughly 50,000 delta-chain clones, roughly 1.6% seen once. Flow sorting of PBMC yielded separate Vgamma9/Vdelta2+ and Vdelta2-negative gammadelta T cell populations for bulk repertoire analysis. This clone came up a few times. Its antigen is not identified. The TCRdb protein comes from a much larger clone and disagrees with this DNA's translation at residue 12, likely due to a read error; the protein given here is derived from the DNA. Looked up from germline, CDR1 is TSWWSYY and CDR2 is QGS. CDR3 length: 17 amino acids. J was trimmed by 6 bases and V by 2 bases; bases with no gene match: 13.

This sequence was found in a pool of human donors (malaria-infected and uninfected, not separated). Material: gamma-delta T cells from blood. The genes are TRDV1 and TRDJ1; 9 bases align to TRDD3. Germline matching of the DNA provided the J gene here, since TCRdb leaves it blank. In DNA form, the CDR3 reads TGTGCTCTTGGGGAAACTCTCCCATTGTACTGGGGGAATAAACTCATCTTT. It specifies CALGETLPLYWGNKLIF.